This T cell receptor (beta chain) was identified during a study of lymphopenia after photon versus proton radiotherapy. General study results and limits: After lymphocyte nadir, photon-treated repertoires showed oligoclonal expansion, especially CD8+ Temra. A bigger post-nadir fall in TCR diversity correlated inversely with survival time in deceased patients.

With 0 bases removed from V and 5 bases from J, the gap between germline ends came to 5 bases. Germline CDR1 WSHSY, CDR2 SAAADI. This CDR3 comprises 13 residues. Sequenced by immunoSEQ multiplex PCR; TCRdb stores in-frame clones only, minus some. The repertoire holds 150,000 to 200,000 clones, with approximately 91% as singletons. With regard to this clone: Antigen specificity is unknown.

This TCR was sampled from a man aged 45-60 years with gastric cancer. Sequences were derived from peripheral blood, sampled from a patient treated with photon-based radiotherapy. The J gene is TRBJ1-5, the V gene TRBV10-2; no clear D. CDR3 residues: CASSESGHQPQHF. Written as DNA, the CDR3 is TGCGCCAGCAGTGAGTCAGGCCATCAGCCCCAGCATTTT.